Described below is a single T cell receptor beta chain sequence and its context. These data originate in a study of blood T cell repertoires in COVID-19. The assay was immunoSEQ multiplex PCR, and TCRdb's table has in-frame clones only and misses some. This sample yields tens of thousands of clones, of which around 80% are seen a single time; about 20% belongs to the top ten. This CDR3 contains 16 residues. The germline V gene encodes CDR1 MNHEY and CDR2 SVGAGI. The ends lost 3 bases at V and 6 bases at J; junction bases unmatched: 11. Sequencing used peripheral blood. The source of this sequence is a woman between 55 and 75 years old with acute or convalescent COVID-19. V is TRBV6-5 and J is TRBJ1-1; 9 nucleotides agree with TRBD1. In DNA form, the CDR3 reads TGTGCCAGCAGTTATTCTGGGACAGGGCTGAGTTCTGAAGCTTTCTTT. This sequence encodes CASSYSGTGLSSEAFF.